Detailed here is one TCR beta chain. Its antigen is not identified. V lost 2 bases to trimming and J lost 0 bases, with 8 bases between them. This CDR3 region has 14 residues. The V gene's germline CDR1 is SGHNT and CDR2 YENEEA. This record belongs to a study of shared clonotypes between healthy human individuals. Study information: Plates per donor: three CD4 naive, three CD4 memory, two CD8 naive, one CD8 memory. Whole-study results and caveats: Sharing across a few donors was seen in 4% to 6.5% of naive CD4 clonotypes.

Data came from immunoSEQ multiplex PCR; TCRdb stores just in-frame clones and leaves some out. The data show around 2.5 million clones, 90% to 95% seen once. The chain uses TRBV11-3 and TRBJ2-7; D gene unclear. The TCR was taken from a man between 18 and 35 years old in good health. Some clones in this sample may be carry-over from other donors' samples. Source material: naive CD4+ T cells from PBMCs. As for subset: CD45RA+ positively selected. CDR3 coding DNA: TGTGCCAGCAGCTTAAGTTATAACTCCTACGAGCAGTACTTC. Translation: CASSLSYNSYEQYF.